The 16 T cell receptor beta chains in this list originate from one sample, sequenced in a study of cytomegalovirus exposure and HLA in healthy donors (dated by TCRdb to about 2017). Receptors were amplified or captured by the immunoSEQ multiplex PCR assay. For the multiplex PCR, a mixture combining 60 forward primers for TCR Vbeta segments and 13 reverse primers for TCR Jbeta segments was used. What TCRdb holds here is the immuneACCESS table cut down to in-frame rearrangements. Part of the clones is not present; checked against another copy, under half of the missing clones reflect an unresolved V gene, and the others are unexplained. This sample lists 150,000 to 200,000 clones; about four fifths were detected once. About 6% of the sample is in the top ten clones. The sample taken for sequencing was PBMCs. The receptor set was obtained from a woman between 25 and 40 years old in good health and CMV-seropositive.

This chain joins TRBV19 and TRBJ2-7; tentatively, D is TRBD1 (6 bases). CDR3 length equals 13 residues. V lost 4 bases and J 5 bases, leaving 12 bases between the germline ends. Germline lookup yields CDR1 LNHDA and CDR2 SQIVND (reference sequence). The CDR3 protein is CASSTGVSNEQYF. The CDR3 nucleotides read TGTGCCAGTAGTACAGGGGTTTCGAACGAGCAGTACTTC.

The chain carries TRBV18 and TRBJ2-1, with D possibly matching TRBD1 (5 bases). Germline assignment: CDR1 KGHSH and CDR2 LQKENI. With 1 base removed from V and 0 bases from J, the gap between germline ends came to 10 bases. The CDR3 covers 16 residues. The CDR3 loop is CASSPQGLSSYNEQFF. DNA for the CDR3: TGTGCCAGCTCACCACAGGGGCTTAGCTCCTACAATGAGCAGTTCTTC.

This chain connects TRBV7-2 to TRBJ2-4; the match to TRBD2 covers 8 bases. The CDR3 length is 15 residues. V lost 5 bases, J lost 0 bases, and 3 bases stayed unmatched. Looked up from germline, CDR1 is SGHTA and CDR2 is FQGNSA. The DNA of the CDR3 is TGTGCCAGCAGCCTCGGGGGGGTAGCCAAAAACATTCAGTACTTC. Protein: CASSLGGVAKNIQYF. The full variable domain, rest sourced from reference TRBV7-2 and TRBJ2-4, is GAGVSQSPSNKVTEKGKDVELRCDPISGHTALYWYRQSLGQGLEFLIYFQGNSAPDKSGLPSDRFSAERTGGSVSTLTIQRTQQEDSAVYLCASSLGGVAKNIQYFGAGTRLSVL.

This chain's CDR3 is CASSSPDRGSPLHF. The CDR3 bases are TGCGCCAGCAGCTCCCCGGACAGGGGTTCACCCCTCCACTTT. The gene calls are TRBV5-1 and TRBJ1-6, with 9 bases lining up with TRBD1. This CDR3 comprises 14 residues. The V segment lost 3 bases and the J segment 9 bases; nucleotides outside the gene matches: 4. CDR1 is SGHRS and CDR2 is YFSETQ in the germline V gene.

The chain links TRBV9 to TRBJ1-1; D possibly corresponds to TRBD1 (5 bases). The V gene's germline CDR1 is SGDLS and CDR2 YYNGEE. Trimming removed 1 base at V and 5 bases at J, with 9 bases between. The CDR3 contains 13 residues. The CDR3 sequence is CASSVRGGTEAFF. CDR3 sequence (DNA): TGTGCCAGCAGCGTAAGGGGAGGGACTGAAGCTTTCTTT.

The chain has TRBV27 and TRBJ2-7, with 10 bases lining up with TRBD1. This CDR3 is 15 amino acids long. Germline trimming cut 5 bases from V and 7 bases from J; bases unmatched to any gene: 11. From germline, CDR1 is MNHEY and CDR2 SMNVEV (reference sequence). Here the CDR3 reads CASSETTGGAGEQYF. The CDR3 DNA reads as TGTGCCAGCAGTGAAACGACAGGGGGCGCGGGGGAGCAGTACTTC.

The genes are TRBV11-3 and TRBJ2-1; perhaps TRBD2 as D (7 bases). CDR1 SGHNT and CDR2 YENEEA come from the germline V gene. This CDR3 comprises 15 residues. The V gene lost 3 bases and the J gene lost 11 bases, with 20 bases spanning the gap. The CDR3 loop reads CASSFRGGAGNKQFF. The CDR3 bases are TGTGCCAGCAGCTTTAGGGGGGGGGCCGGGAATAAGCAGTTCTTC.

This clone showed up just a few times. The chain employs TRBV11-2 and TRBJ1-1; D may be TRBD1 (6 bases). There are 16 residues in the CDR3. The ends were cut back, 2 bases at V and 9 bases at J, with 22 bases in the middle. CDR1 is SGHAT, CDR2 FQNNGV, per germline. CDR3 residues: CASSLRDITVSAQAFF. For the CDR3, the DNA is TGTGCCAGCAGCTTAAGGGACATCACCGTGAGTGCACAAGCTTTCTTT.

V usage is TRBV14 and J usage is TRBJ1-2; TRBD1 might be the D (5 bases). Germline CDR1 SGHDN, CDR2 FVKESK. This CDR3 comprises 13 residues. The germline V and J ends were trimmed by 4 bases and 8 bases, with 14 bases remaining between them. The CDR3 bases are TGTGCCAGCAGCCTCAGGGTAACGGTCGGCTACACCTTC. The encoded protein is CASSLRVTVGYTF.

J is TRBJ2-5 and V is TRBV5-4; D unclear. V lost 4 bases and J 1 base, leaving 8 bases between the germline ends. The CDR3 extends over 13 amino acids. The germline gives CDR1 SGHNT, CDR2 YYREEE (reference sequence). The CDR3 DNA is TGTGCCAGCAGCCCCTACTTCCAAGAGACCCAGTACTTC. Protein: CASSPYFQETQYF. The full variable domain, with the rest looked up from reference TRBV5-4 and TRBJ2-5, is ETGVTQSPTHLIKTRGQQVTLRCSSQSGHNTVSWYQQALGQGPQFIFQYYREEENGRGNFPPRFSGLQFPNYSSELNVNALELDDSALYLCASSPYFQETQYFGPGTRLLVL.

The chain is built from TRBV28 and TRBJ2-2, with D possibly matching TRBD2 (6 bases). The germline V gene has CDR1 MDHEN and CDR2 SYDVKM. There are 15 residues in the CDR3. V lost 1 base to trimming and J lost 2 bases, with 8 bases between them. The CDR3 here is CASSLFGSNTGELFF. The CDR3, as DNA: TGTGCCAGCAGTTTATTCGGGAGTAACACCGGGGAGCTGTTTTTT.

The J gene is TRBJ1-5, the V gene TRBV6-1, with a tentative D call TRBD1 (5 bases). Trimming cost V 4 bases and J 5 bases, with 15 bases left between them. Germline V CDR1 and CDR2: MNHNS, SASEGT. This CDR3 spans 15 amino acids. This CDR3 reads CASSAMGGSDQPQHF. CDR3 in DNA: TGTGCCAGCAGTGCCATGGGGGGGAGCGATCAGCCCCAGCATTTT.

This clone was seen a handful of times. V gene TRBV4-1 combines with J gene TRBJ2-7, with D possibly matching TRBD1 (6 bases). The germline V gene has CDR1 MGHRA and CDR2 YSYEKL. The CDR3 is made up of 13 amino acids. Trimming left V 4 bases short and J 3 bases short, with 10 bases between. For the CDR3, the DNA is TGCGCCAGCAGCCTTCAGGGGAACTACGAGCAGTACTTC. Its protein is CASSLQGNYEQYF.

The sample holds a few counts of this clone. The J gene is TRBJ1-1, the V gene TRBV2, with D perhaps TRBD1 (5 bases). The CDR3 totals 13 residues. CDR1 SNHLY and CDR2 FYNNEI come from the germline V gene. Between the trimmed V and J ends, which lost 5 bases and 0 bases, there was a span of 7 bases. CDR3 bases: TGTGCCAGCAGTTCGACAGTGAACACTGAAGCTTTCTTT. Its translation is CASSSTVNTEAFF.

V and J are TRBV10-3 and TRBJ1-2; TRBD1 is a possible D gene (6 bases). CDR1 and CDR2 (germline): ENHRY, SYGVKD. V lost 6 bases to trimming and J lost 5 bases, with 13 bases between them. The CDR3 has 13 residues. The CDR3 DNA reads TGTGCCATCAGCTTCGACAGGATATATGGCTACACCTTC. It translates to CAISFDRIYGYTF.

There are a few counts of this clone. The genes are TRBV5-1 and TRBJ1-1; D remains ambiguous. Trimming took 0 bases from V and 1 from J, leaving 13 bases between them. The CDR3 contains 16 residues. Per the germline V gene, CDR1 is SGHRS and CDR2 is YFSETQ. The CDR3 nucleotides are TGCGCCAGCAGCTTGGTTCCGGGGTGGACGAACACTGAAGCTTTCTTT. Its translation: CASSLVPGWTNTEAFF. Full variable domain (missing parts from reference TRBV5-1 and TRBJ1-1): KAGVTQTPRYLIKTRGQQVTLSCSPISGHRSVSWYQQTPGQGLQFLFEYFSETQRNKGNFPGRFSGRQFSNSRSEMNVSTLELGDSALYLCASSLVPGWTNTEAFFGQGTRLTVV.